The rows below give T cell receptor beta chains drawn from one sample of a study of shared clonotypes between healthy human individuals. The data were produced by immunoSEQ multiplex PCR, yet TCRdb's version contains in-frame clones alone and is incomplete. Of fewer than 2.5 million clones listed, 93% are singletons. Sequencing was performed on naive CD4+ T cells from PBMCs. These receptors all come from a man between 18 and 29 years old in good health. Some clones in this sample may be carry-over from other donors' samples. The CDR3 runs from the conserved cysteine through the conserved F or W. A D gene is named only where the DNA matches it firmly. Part of the rows lack a size; the others show once, few, many or a class for expanded clones.

>TRBV10-3|TRBD1|TRBJ2-1|-
CAISRTPGQGMGDNEQFF
TGTGCCATCAGCAGAACGCCGGGACAGGGTATGGGCGACAATGAGCAGTTCTTC
>TRBV7-2|TRBD1|TRBJ2-3|-
CASSPDRGPDTQYF
TGTGCCAGCAGCCCCGACAGGGGTCCCGATACGCAGTATTTT
>TRBV28|-|TRBJ2-5|-
CASSGNSKGWETQYF
TGTGCCAGCAGTGGGAACTCGAAGGGGTGGGAGACCCAGTACTTC
>TRBV28|-|TRBJ2-1|-
CASSTTQGGVPFSYNEQFF
TGTGCCAGCAGTACGACTCAGGGGGGGGTCCCCTTCTCCTACAATGAGCAGTTCTTC
>TRBV19|-|TRBJ1-2|-
CASSLSGADYGYTF
TGTGCCAGTAGTCTTTCGGGGGCCGACTATGGCTACACCTTC
>TRBV6-1|-|TRBJ2-7|-
CASSVTKGTYEQYF
TGTGCCAGCAGTGTTACTAAGGGGACCTACGAGCAGTACTTC
>TRBV10-3|-|TRBJ1-3|-
CAISERGPGNTIYF
TGTGCCATCAGTGAACGGGGGCCTGGAAACACCATATATTTT
>TRBV7-2|-|TRBJ1-5|-
CASSSRQDGQPQHF
TGTGCCAGCAGCTCTCGACAGGACGGGCAGCCCCAGCATTTT
>TRBV30|TRBD2|TRBJ2-5|-
CAWSVLVGGAYIGETQYF
TGTGCCTGGAGTGTACTGGTCGGGGGGGCCTATATAGGAGAGACCCAGTACTTC
>TRBV11-2|TRBD2|TRBJ2-1|-
CASSFGTSGSNEQFF
TGTGCCAGCAGCTTCGGGACTAGCGGGAGTAATGAGCAGTTCTTC
>TRBV2|TRBD1|TRBJ1-2|-
CASSFQGVNYGYTF
TGTGCCAGCAGCTTCCAGGGGGTGAACTATGGCTACACCTTC
>TRBV5-1|-|TRBJ2-6|-
CASREAPGANVLTF
TGCGCCAGCAGAGAGGCCCCTGGGGCCAACGTCCTGACTTTC
>TRBV11-3|TRBD2|TRBJ2-1|-
CASSLEGTTNYNEQFF
TGTGCCAGCAGCTTAGAGGGGACTACGAACTACAATGAGCAGTTCTTC
>TRBV5-1|TRBD1|TRBJ1-1|-
CASSLLGQGNTEAFF
TGCGCCAGCAGCTTGTTGGGACAGGGGAACACTGAAGCTTTCTTT
>TRBV11-2|TRBD1|TRBJ1-2|-
CASSPTRGQGGGYTF
TGTGCCAGCAGCCCTACGAGAGGACAGGGAGGCGGCTACACCTTC
>TRBV4-2|-|TRBJ2-1|-
CASSQVFAGVSYNEQFF
TGTGCCAGCAGCCAAGTGTTCGCAGGCGTTTCCTACAATGAGCAGTTCTTC
>TRBV4-1|-|TRBJ1-4|-
CASSQLVGVSTNEKLFF
TGCGCCAGCAGCCAGCTAGTAGGGGTTTCGACTAATGAAAAACTGTTTTTT
>TRBV18|-|TRBJ1-2|-
CASSLLEGYGYTF
TGTGCCAGCTCCCTCCTGGAGGGGTATGGCTACACCTTC
>TRBV5-1|-|TRBJ2-2|-
CASSKTSTFVGELFF
TGCGCCAGCAGCAAGACTAGTACGTTTGTCGGGGAGCTGTTTTTT
>TRBV28|-|TRBJ1-2|-
CASSASRDIGYGYTF
TGTGCCAGCAGTGCCTCCCGGGACATTGGCTATGGCTACACCTTC
>TRBV6-1|-|TRBJ1-5|-
CASRDNIGNQPQHF
TGTGCCAGCAGGGACAATATAGGCAATCAGCCCCAGCATTTT
>TRBV30|-|TRBJ2-7|once
CAWRAAALNEQYF
TGTGCCTGGAGAGCCGCGGCCCTCAACGAGCAGTACTTC
>TRBV7-8|-|TRBJ2-1|-
CASSLVDLQGSFGYYEQFF
TGTGCCAGCAGCTTAGTAGATTTACAGGGCTCCTTTGGGTATTATGAGCAGTTCTTC
>TRBV5-1|-|TRBJ2-7|-
CASSIGTLEGEQYF
TGCGCCAGCAGCATCGGGACCCTAGAGGGGGAGCAGTACTTC
>TRBV6-1|-|TRBJ2-7|once
CASSVAGPYEQYF
TGTGCCAGCAGTGTTGCCGGACCCTACGAGCAGTACTTC
>TRBV7-3|TRBD2|TRBJ2-1|-
CASSPRTSGGYNEQFF
TGTGCCAGCAGCCCCCGGACTAGCGGGGGTTACAATGAGCAGTTCTTC
>TRBV15|-|TRBJ1-5|-
CATSRVGGSNQPQHF
TGTGCCACCAGCAGAGTCGGGGGTAGCAATCAGCCCCAGCATTTT
>TRBV7-2|TRBD1|TRBJ1-2|-
CASSLGGQGPKGYGYTF
TGTGCCAGCAGCTTAGGGGGACAGGGACCAAAAGGTTATGGCTACACCTTC
>TRBV15|-|TRBJ2-7|-
CATSINRRTSYEQYF
TGTGCCACCAGCATCAACAGGAGGACCTCCTACGAGCAGTACTTC
>TRBV27|TRBD1|TRBJ1-2|few
CASSRQGTGYGYTF
TGTGCCAGCTCCCGGCAAGGGACAGGCTATGGCTACACCTTC
>TRBV4-1|TRBD2|TRBJ2-1|-
CASSQFTSGDYNEQFF
TGCGCCAGCAGCCAATTTACTAGCGGGGATTACAATGAGCAGTTCTTC
>TRBV11-1|-|TRBJ1-6|-
CASSRSRTGSSPLHF
TGTGCCAGCAGCCGATCCCGAACAGGGAGCTCACCCCTCCACTTT
>TRBV18|-|TRBJ2-5|once
CASSYPWAEETQYF
TGTGCCAGCTCATACCCGTGGGCCGAGGAGACCCAGTACTTC
>TRBV20-1|-|TRBJ2-1|-
CSARANNEQFF
TGCAGTGCTAGAGCAAACAATGAGCAGTTCTTC
>TRBV18|-|TRBJ1-4|-
CASSLGDPQLFF
TGTGCCAGCTCACTAGGGGATCCTCAACTGTTTTTT
>TRBV2|-|TRBJ2-2|-
CASRGPIPGGELFF
TGTGCCAGCAGGGGGCCAATACCGGGAGGGGAGCTGTTTTTT
>TRBV30|-|TRBJ1-2|-
CAWSVRTFSQSGGYTF
TGTGCCTGGAGTGTCCGGACATTTTCACAAAGCGGTGGCTACACCTTC
>TRBV28|TRBD1|TRBJ1-2|-
CASSQAGGFLYGYTF
TGTGCCAGCAGTCAAGCAGGGGGTTTCCTCTATGGCTACACCTTC
>TRBV5-1|TRBD2|TRBJ2-1|-
CASSFLAGGHNEQFF
TGCGCCAGCAGCTTCCTAGCGGGAGGGCATAATGAGCAGTTCTTC
>TRBV11-2|-|TRBJ1-3|-
CASSPQGLSTGNTIYF
TGTGCCAGCAGCCCCCAAGGCCTCTCCACTGGAAACACCATATATTTT
>TRBV9|TRBD2|TRBJ2-1|-
CASSVATTGTNNEQFF
TGTGCCAGCAGCGTGGCGACGACCGGGACTAATAATGAGCAGTTCTTC
>TRBV28|TRBD1|TRBJ1-5|-
CASSARQGAGQPQHF
TGTGCCAGCAGTGCGCGGCAGGGGGCTGGACAGCCCCAGCATTTT
>TRBV6-1|-|TRBJ1-1|-
CASSSPWNTEAFF
TGTGCCAGCAGTTCACCATGGAACACTGAAGCTTTCTTT
>TRBV11-3|-|TRBJ2-3|-
CASSLGAASTDTQYF
TGTGCCAGCAGCTTAGGGGCAGCTAGCACAGATACGCAGTATTTT
>TRBV5-1|-|TRBJ2-3|-
CASSLTARGSTDTQYF
TGCGCCAGCAGCCTAACCGCCCGCGGGAGCACAGATACGCAGTATTTT
>TRBV28|TRBD2|TRBJ2-1|-
CASSLSGRVYNEQFF
TGTGCCAGCAGTTTGAGCGGGAGAGTATACAATGAGCAGTTCTTC
>TRBV6-1|-|TRBJ1-2|-
CASSESLLVNYGYTF
TGTGCCAGCAGTGAGAGCCTTTTAGTGAACTATGGCTACACCTTC
>TRBV15|-|TRBJ2-1|-
CATSRQLVGSSYNEQFF
TGTGCCACCAGCAGACAGCTAGTTGGCAGCTCCTACAATGAGCAGTTCTTC
>TRBV6-5|TRBD2|TRBJ2-3|-
CASSSGRVSDTQYF
TGTGCCAGCAGTTCCGGGAGGGTCTCCGATACGCAGTATTTT
>TRBV6-1|TRBD1|TRBJ1-2|-
CASSLTLDRAYGYTF
TGTGCCAGCAGCCTTACACTTGACAGGGCCTATGGCTACACCTTC
>TRBV28|-|TRBJ1-4|-
CALGRANEKLFF
TGTGCCTTGGGGAGGGCTAATGAAAAACTGTTTTTT
>TRBV9|-|TRBJ1-6|-
CASSVGQGMDSPLHF
TGTGCCAGCAGCGTAGGTCAGGGGATGGATTCACCCCTCCACTTT
>TRBV7-2|TRBD1|TRBJ1-2|-
CASTPGNRGTSHTNYGYTF
TGTGCCAGCACCCCTGGAAACAGGGGAACAAGCCACACTAACTATGGCTACACCTTC